The rows below give T cell receptor beta chains drawn from one sample of a study of metastatic and nonmetastatic thyroid tumors. TCRdb reassembled clones from the PCR reads with MiXCR. The sample contains about 38,000 clones, approximately 44% of which appear only once. Sequences were obtained from tumor tissue. The source is a male donor with papillary thyroid cancer or a benign thyroid nodule (not recorded which). Some clones in this sample may be carry-over from other donors' samples. Each CDR3 is given with its conserved first and last residue. The D gene is left open where the match is weak. Clone size is shown for a subset of rows, as once, few, many or a class of expanded clone.

D gene: TRBD1; V gene: TRBV18; clone size: once; CDR3 protein: CASSQGQGNTDTQYF
D gene: .; V gene: TRBV5-4; clone size: medium-sized; CDR3 protein: CASSLAGEGADTQYF
D gene: .; V gene: TRBV7-8; clone size: .; CDR3 protein: CASSLEGQDTDTQYF
D gene: .; V gene: TRBV3-1; clone size: .; CDR3 protein: CASSQDAEGEQYF
D gene: .; V gene: TRBV28; clone size: few; CDR3 protein: CASSLPPGGANTEAFF
D gene: .; V gene: TRBV5-1; clone size: .; CDR3 protein: CASSLRWDKASTDTQYF
D gene: .; V gene: TRBV7-6; clone size: .; CDR3 protein: CASSLSENTGELFF
D gene: .; V gene: TRBV7-3; clone size: once; CDR3 protein: CASSFVTSGARGTGELFF
D gene: .; V gene: TRBV7-8; clone size: .; CDR3 protein: CASSPTPWNTEAFF
D gene: .; V gene: TRBV19; clone size: .; CDR3 protein: CASTTSGNFINYGYTF
D gene: .; V gene: TRBV11-2; clone size: .; CDR3 protein: CASSLLAVSTDTQYF
D gene: .; V gene: TRBV6-1; clone size: .; CDR3 protein: CASSPRTGGYGYTF
D gene: .; V gene: TRBV30; clone size: .; CDR3 protein: CAWSPGAMANEKLFF
D gene: .; V gene: TRBV18; clone size: .; CDR3 protein: CASSPPSENYEQYF
D gene: .; V gene: TRBV5-1; clone size: .; CDR3 protein: CASSFALPLPGTDTQYF
D gene: TRBD1; V gene: TRBV5-4; clone size: .; CDR3 protein: CASSVGQGDSPLHF
D gene: TRBD1; V gene: TRBV6-1; clone size: .; CDR3 protein: CASGDPGQWLYEQYF
D gene: TRBD1; V gene: TRBV20-1; clone size: .; CDR3 protein: CSAGTGQDYGYTF
D gene: .; V gene: TRBV11-2; clone size: .; CDR3 protein: CASRPGTPHYNEQFF
D gene: TRBD1; V gene: TRBV12-3/TRBV12-4; clone size: .; CDR3 protein: CASSPNPGTGNSPLHF